The source of this TCR beta chain is a study of cytomegalovirus exposure and HLA in healthy donors. Findings and caveats of the study: A few of the chains that were CMV-associated were confirmed in vitro to be specific for CMV antigens. Fewer N-insertions (relative to the approximately 700-donor mean) were reportedly seen in an Asian-associated ancestry cluster in a later analysis. The authors later found most CMV-associated TCR beta chains appeared HLA-restricted.

Trimming cost V 4 bases and J 5 bases; bases outside gene matches: 12. Germline CDR1 reads SGHRS; CDR2 reads YFSETQ. This CDR3 has 17 residues. This PCR relied on a set of 60 Vbeta primers and 13 Jbeta primers. Assay used: immunoSEQ multiplex PCR; TCRdb lists only in-frame clones, some missing. This sample's table has approximately 80,000 clones. Turning to this clone: Antigen unknown.

This chain links TRBV5-1 with TRBJ1-1, with 12 positions matching TRBD1. The sequence came from a woman aged 25 to 39 in good health and CMV-seronegative. Specimen: PBMCs. The CDR3 nucleotides read TGCGCCAGCAGCCTTCGAGGGACAGGGGGCCGGATAACTGAAGCTTTCTTT. It yields the protein CASSLRGTGGRITEAFF.